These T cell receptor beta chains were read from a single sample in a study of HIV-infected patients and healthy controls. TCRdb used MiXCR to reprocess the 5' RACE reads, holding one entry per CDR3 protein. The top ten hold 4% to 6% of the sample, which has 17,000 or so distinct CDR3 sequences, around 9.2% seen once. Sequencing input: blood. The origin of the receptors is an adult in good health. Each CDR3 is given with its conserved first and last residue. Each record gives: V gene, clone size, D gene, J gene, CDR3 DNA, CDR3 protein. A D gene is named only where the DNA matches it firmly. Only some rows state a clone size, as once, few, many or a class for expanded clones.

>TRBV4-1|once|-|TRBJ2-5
TGCGCCAGCAGCGTACCCTTAGGGAGCCAAGAGACCCAGTACTTC
CASSVPLGSQETQYF
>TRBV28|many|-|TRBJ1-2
TGTGCCAGCAGTTTCAGCCAAGGACTTAATTTCCTGAACTATGGCTACACCTTC
CASSFSQGLNFLNYGYTF
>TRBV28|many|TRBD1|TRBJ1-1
TGTGCCAGCAGCTATACAGGGGTAAACACTGAAGCTTTCTTT
CASSYTGVNTEAFF
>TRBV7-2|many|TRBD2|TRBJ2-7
TGTGCCAGCAGCTCCACGACTAGCGGGCCATTCTACGAGCAGTACTTC
CASSSTTSGPFYEQYF
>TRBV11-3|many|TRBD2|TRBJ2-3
TGTGCCAGCAGCCCCCGGGGGGAACAGGCGCAGTATTTT
CASSPRGEQAQYF
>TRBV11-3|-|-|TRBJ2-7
TGTGCCAGCAGCTCCGGACAGAACACCTACGAGCAGTACTTC
CASSSGQNTYEQYF
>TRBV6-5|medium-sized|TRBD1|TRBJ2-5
TGTGCCAGCAGTCCGACAGGGGAAGAGACCCAGTACTTC
CASSPTGEETQYF
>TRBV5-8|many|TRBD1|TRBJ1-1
TGTGCCAGCAGCTTGGGAGGGACAGTGAACACTGAAGCTTTCTTT
CASSLGGTVNTEAFF
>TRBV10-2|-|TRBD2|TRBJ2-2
TGCGCCAGCAGTCAAACGGGACTAGCGGGAGGGCGAACCGGGGAGCTGTTTTTT
CASSQTGLAGGRTGELFF
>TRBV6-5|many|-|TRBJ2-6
TGTGCCAGCAGTTATGGAAGCTCTGGGGCCAACGTCCTGACTTTC
CASSYGSSGANVLTF
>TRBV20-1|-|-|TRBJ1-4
TGCAGTGCTAATTATCCTGGCAAGGAAAAACTGTTTTTT
CSANYPGKEKLFF
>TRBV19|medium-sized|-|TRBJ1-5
TGTGCCAGTAGTACCGAACAGGGCTGGAAGCCCCAGCATTTT
CASSTEQGWKPQHF
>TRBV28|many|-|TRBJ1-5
TGTGCCAGCAGTTTACCCGGACGGATCAATCAGCCCCAGCATTTT
CASSLPGRINQPQHF
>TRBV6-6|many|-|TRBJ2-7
TGTGCCAGCAGTTACCTTCCAGGGACCTCCTACGAGCAGTACTTC
CASSYLPGTSYEQYF
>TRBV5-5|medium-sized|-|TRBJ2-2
TGTGCCAGCAGCTTGCCTACTCATATAGAGGACACCGGGGAGCTGTTTTTT
CASSLPTHIEDTGELFF